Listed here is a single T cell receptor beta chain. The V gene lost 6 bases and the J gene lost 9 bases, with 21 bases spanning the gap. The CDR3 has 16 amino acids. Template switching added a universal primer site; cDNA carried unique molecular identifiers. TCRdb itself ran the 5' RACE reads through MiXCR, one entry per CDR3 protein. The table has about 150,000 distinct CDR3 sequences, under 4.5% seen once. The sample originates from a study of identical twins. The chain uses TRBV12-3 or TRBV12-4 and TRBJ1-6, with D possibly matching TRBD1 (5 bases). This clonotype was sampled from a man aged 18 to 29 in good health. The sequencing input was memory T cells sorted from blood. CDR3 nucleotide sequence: TGTGCCAGCAGCCAGGTGGGGGGGGTTCCTAGTTCACCCCTCCACTTT. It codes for CASSQVGGVPSSPLHF.